One sample yielded the 25 T cell receptor beta chains listed below, sequenced in a study of cytomegalovirus exposure and HLA in healthy donors. With 60 Vbeta and 13 Jbeta primers, the PCR was carried out. Clones were read by immunoSEQ multiplex PCR, and TCRdb kept only the in-frame ones, dropping some. Of 110,000 to 150,000 clones in the sample, over 70% were seen once. The material sequenced was PBMCs. The receptors here all came from a young man in good health and CMV-seronegative.

The chain combines TRBV7-6 with TRBJ1-1; 9 positions match TRBD1. This CDR3 has 15 amino acids. CDR1 is SGHVS and CDR2 is FNYEAQ in the germline V gene. V dropped 1 base and J dropped 4; count of bases not matched to a gene: 4. The CDR3 DNA sequence: TGTGCCAGCAGCTTAGGACAGGGGGTTAGCACTGAAGCTTTCTTT. Protein: CASSLGQGVSTEAFF.

The V call is TRBV7-2, the J call TRBJ1-1; TRBD1 aligns across 7 bases. Germline CDR1 reads SGHTA; CDR2 reads FQGNSA. The CDR3 spans 14 residues. The V and J ends lost 3 bases and 3 bases, in that order; junction bases with no gene match: 4. CDR3 sequence: CASSLTGKDTEAFF. CDR3 nucleotide sequence: TGTGCCAGCAGCTTGACAGGGAAAGACACTGAAGCTTTCTTT.

V gene TRBV5-1 combines with J gene TRBJ2-4, with 9 bases aligning to TRBD2. CDR3 length: 18 residues. V shed 2 bases, J shed 3 bases, and the junction held 12 bases outside the gene matches. Germline CDR1 reads SGHRS; CDR2 reads YFSETQ. CDR3 sequence: CASSFEASGKVGKNIQYF. The CDR3 DNA is TGCGCCAGCAGCTTCGAGGCTAGCGGGAAGGTTGGCAAAAACATTCAGTACTTC.

The chain recombines TRBV20-1 with TRBJ2-7, with 8 bases that match TRBD2. V trimming: 6 bases; J trimming: 3 bases; junction bases outside the gene matches: 1. CDR1 and CDR2 (germline): DFQATT, SNEGSKA (reference sequence). The length of the CDR3 is 11 residues. As DNA, the CDR3 is TGCAGTGCCGGGACTAGCTACGAGCAGTACTTC. Its translation is CSAGTSYEQYF.

This CDR3 reads CASSQTGGPLHF. The DNA for the CDR3 is TGTGCCAGCAGTCAAACCGGTGGACCCCTCCACTTT. The rearrangement links TRBV27 to TRBJ1-6, with D unclear. CDR1 MNHEY and CDR2 SMNVEV come from the germline V gene (reference sequence). V lost 5 bases and J lost 12, with 11 bases in between. The CDR3 contains 12 residues.

CDR3 DNA sequence: TGTGCCAGTAGTCCCTTCACAGCGAACACTGAAGCTTTCTTT. It specifies CASSPFTANTEAFF. The chain carries TRBV19 and TRBJ1-1; D unclear. CDR3 length: 14 amino acids. With 5 bases removed from V and 1 base from J, the gap between germline ends came to 11 bases. Germline CDR1 reads LNHDA; CDR2 reads SQIVND (reference sequence).

The rearrangement links TRBV27 to TRBJ2-3; D is unclear. Trimming shortened V by 0 bases and J by 0 bases, and 4 bases separated the two germline ends. In germline, CDR1 is MNHEY, CDR2 SMNVEV (reference sequence). The CDR3 totals 14 residues. The CDR3 loop reads CASSLSVSTDTQYF. Written as DNA, the CDR3 is TGTGCCAGCAGTTTATCCGTCAGCACAGATACGCAGTATTTT.

The chain joins TRBV7-2 to TRBJ2-1; D is unresolved. CDR1 is SGHTA and CDR2 is FQGNSA in the germline V gene. The CDR3 loop spans 13 amino acids. Trimming took off 3 bases at V and 5 bases at J, with 8 bases between the two ends. The CDR3 region has the DNA TGTGCCAGCAGCTTTATAATCCACAATGAGCAGTTCTTC. It is translated as CASSFIIHNEQFF.

This chain's CDR3 is CASLSWRQETQYF. As DNA, the CDR3 is TGTGCCAGCCTTAGCTGGAGGCAAGAGACCCAGTACTTC. The chain couples TRBV2 to TRBJ2-5; possibly TRBD2 for D (5 bases). The CDR3 runs 13 residues. Germline V lookup: CDR1 SNHLY, CDR2 FYNNEI. V lost 8 bases, J lost 2 bases, and 12 bases lay in between.

This clone has a single count. The chain is built from TRBV2 and TRBJ1-6; TRBD1 might be the D (5 bases). The germline gives CDR1 SNHLY, CDR2 FYNNEI. Trimming pared 8 bases from V and 9 bases from J, leaving 17 bases between. The CDR3 extends over 14 amino acids. The CDR3 DNA sequence: TGTGCCAGCGGGGGGGGTTGGGGAGGTTCACCCCTCCACTTT. It specifies CASGGGWGGSPLHF. The full variable domain, completed using reference TRBV2 and TRBJ1-6, is EPEVTQTPSHQVTQMGQEVILRCVPISNHLYFYWYRQILGQKVEFLVSFYNNEISEKSEIFDDQFSVERPDGSNFTLKIRSTKLEDSAMYFCASGGGWGGSPLHFGNGTRLTVT.

V is TRBV4-1 and J is TRBJ2-1; D uncertain. Germline V gene lookup returns CDR1 MGHRA and CDR2 YSYEKL. Trimming took 3 bases from V and 0 from J, leaving 12 bases between them. The CDR3 covers 16 residues. CDR3 nucleotides: TGCGCCAGCAGCCAGGAGACTCGGAGCTCCTACAATGAGCAGTTCTTC. It yields the protein CASSQETRSSYNEQFF.

Here the CDR3 reads CASSLPDRGEQFF. The CDR3 DNA reads as TGTGCCAGCAGTTTACCTGACAGGGGTGAGCAGTTCTTC. J is TRBJ2-1 and V is TRBV28; 8 bases are shared with TRBD1. The length of the CDR3 is 13 residues. Germline loops: CDR1 MDHEN, CDR2 SYDVKM. V gave up 2 bases and J gave up 9 bases; unmatched junction bases: 3.

This clone was detected once. This CDR3 is CASSSTLAGVNEQFF. The CDR3 DNA reads as TGTGCCAGCAGCTCAACACTAGCGGGGGTTAATGAGCAGTTCTTC. The rearrangement uses TRBV11-1 and TRBJ2-1, with TRBD2 matching 11 bases. CDR3 length: 15 amino acids. Germline-derived CDR1 and CDR2 are SGHAT and FQDESV (reference sequence). V lost 4 bases to trimming and J lost 7 bases; unmatched junction nucleotides: 6.

This clone was counted a single time. The chain combines TRBV6-1 with TRBJ1-2, with D perhaps matching TRBD1 (6 bases). Germline CDR1 MNHNS, CDR2 SASEGT. V was pared by 10 bases and J by 6 bases, with 15 bases between. The CDR3 contains 12 residues. This chain's CDR3 is CATTQGPNGYTF. The CDR3 coding sequence is TGTGCCACAACACAGGGCCCCAATGGCTACACCTTC.

This chain links TRBV19 with TRBJ1-1; 8 nucleotides align to TRBD1. Germline V gene data show CDR1 as LNHDA and CDR2 as SQIVND (reference sequence). The CDR3 loop spans 15 amino acids. The V segment lost 1 base and the J segment 1 base; nucleotides outside the gene matches: 2. CDR3 region: CASSIGTGPNTEAFF. CDR3 nucleotides: TGTGCCAGTAGTATAGGGACAGGGCCGAACACTGAAGCTTTCTTT.

This clone appeared a single time. The chain combines TRBV2 with TRBJ2-7, with D maybe TRBD1 (6 bases). The CDR3 has 13 residues. The ends were cut back, 4 bases at V and 3 bases at J, with 10 bases in the middle. The germline gives CDR1 SNHLY, CDR2 FYNNEI. The CDR3 region is CASSGRGGYEQYF. CDR3 nucleotides: TGTGCCAGCAGTGGGAGAGGGGGCTACGAGCAGTACTTC.

The chain employs TRBV7-2 and TRBJ2-1; D is perhaps TRBD1 (5 bases). The CDR3 sequence is 17 residues long. The V end was cut by 5 bases, the J end by 2 bases, with 19 bases between. Per the germline V gene, CDR1 is SGHTA and CDR2 is FQGNSA. CDR3 bases: TGTGCCAGCAGCCCCGACCCTTTTAGGGGCCCCTACAATGAGCAGTTCTTC. It codes for CASSPDPFRGPYNEQFF.

CDR3 nucleotides: TGTGCCAGCAGCCCCACAGGGGGCCGGGGGACCCAGTACTTC. It encodes CASSPTGGRGTQYF. The genes are TRBV7-3 and TRBJ2-5; 9 nucleotides align to TRBD1. From germline, CDR1 is SGHTA and CDR2 FQGTGA. Losses at the gene ends were 5 bases for V and 7 bases for J; bases not matched to a gene: 8. The CDR3 loop spans 14 amino acids.

For the CDR3, the DNA is TGTGCCAGCAGTCGCGACCGGGAGGCCTACGAGCAGTACTTC. It translates to CASSRDREAYEQYF. The rearrangement uses TRBV25-1 and TRBJ2-7; 7 nucleotides line up with TRBD2. This CDR3 spans 14 amino acids. J was trimmed by 2 bases and V by 5 bases; bases with no gene match: 6. The germline V gene encodes CDR1 MGHDK and CDR2 SYGVNS.

The CDR3 DNA is TGTGCCAGTAGTCCAACAACTATGAACACTGAAGCTTTCTTT. Translating it yields CASSPTTMNTEAFF. The V and J genes are TRBV19 and TRBJ1-1; no reliable D call. The V gene lost 5 bases and the J gene lost 0 bases, with 10 bases spanning the gap. The CDR3 covers 14 residues. Germline V gives CDR1 LNHDA, CDR2 SQIVND (reference sequence).

The rearrangement links TRBV5-1 to TRBJ2-1; the match to TRBD2 covers 8 bases. After removal of 6 bases from V and 4 bases from J, the junction contained 6 bases not matched to a gene. The CDR3 covers 14 residues. CDR1 is SGHRS, CDR2 YFSETQ, per germline. CDR3 nucleotide sequence: TGCGCCAGCATGACGGGGGGGATTTACAATGAGCAGTTCTTC. Its protein is CASMTGGIYNEQFF.

This chain joins TRBV9 and TRBJ2-7; the match to TRBD2 covers 8 bases. This CDR3 region has 15 residues. The germline gives CDR1 SGDLS, CDR2 YYNGEE. The V segment lost 3 bases and the J segment 2 bases; nucleotides outside the gene matches: 7. The CDR3 here is CASSAAGGSTYEQYF. The DNA for the CDR3 is TGTGCCAGCAGCGCTGCGGGGGGTTCGACCTACGAGCAGTACTTC.

CDR3 residues: CASSRAGTGDYGYTF. Here the CDR3 DNA reads TGTGCCAGCAGCCGGGCCGGGACAGGGGACTATGGCTACACCTTC. This chain uses TRBV7-2 with TRBJ1-2; 10 nucleotides agree with TRBD1. Per the germline V gene, CDR1 is SGHTA and CDR2 is FQGNSA. This CDR3 is built from 15 residues. V shed 5 bases, J shed 3 bases, and the junction held 6 bases outside the gene matches.

The chain is built from TRBV6-5 and TRBJ1-1; TRBD1 agrees at 10 bases. Unmatched junction bases numbered 10, after V lost 8 bases and J lost 4 bases. The germline V gene has CDR1 MNHEY and CDR2 SVGAGI. The CDR3 is made up of 15 amino acids. The chain's CDR3 is CASRTGGGLSTEAFF. CDR3 in DNA: TGTGCCAGCCGGACAGGGGGTGGTTTGAGCACTGAAGCTTTCTTT.

V is TRBV5-1 and J is TRBJ2-1, with D unresolved. The CDR3 is 16 residues long. V lost 0 bases to trimming and J lost 1 base, with 11 bases between them. Per the germline V gene, CDR1 is SGHRS and CDR2 is YFSETQ. Here the CDR3 DNA reads TGCGCCAGCAGCTTGGGGAGTAGCTTGTCCTACAATGAGCAGTTCTTC. The encoded protein is CASSLGSSLSYNEQFF.